The present TCR beta chain was sequenced within a study of OX40 agonist ivuxolimab in advanced cancers. The CDR3 is 17 residues long. The ends were cut back, 2 bases at V and 2 bases at J, with 13 bases in the middle. The germline gives CDR1 SGHTA, CDR2 FQGTGA. This clone has only one observation. Libraries were prepared by immunoSEQ multiplex PCR; TCRdb keeps only in-frame clonotypes and omits some of them. The sample contains about 90,000 clones, around 88% of which appear only once. The sequenced sample was CD4+ or CD8+ T cells sorted from blood, obtained in a trial of the OX40 agonist ivuxolimab. This TCR was sampled from an adult with an advanced solid tumor such as melanoma, head and neck, liver or kidney cancer. The V call is TRBV7-3, the J call TRBJ2-6, with D possibly called TRBD1 or TRBD2 (5 bases each). This CDR3 reads CASSLGSRGAGANVLTF. The CDR3 DNA reads as TGTGCCAGCAGCTTAGGGTCGCGAGGGGCTGGGGCCAACGTCCTGACTTTC.